This passage covers 12 T cell receptor beta chains from one sample sequenced in a study of human T cells and chemical hapten exposure. Time point meaning: healthy volunteer bleed at 6 weeks. It was unfractionated whole blood from which total RNA was extracted. TCRdb redid the calling of the RACE reads with MiXCR, one entry per CDR3 protein. Of about 70,000 distinct CDR3 sequences listed, around 6.3% are singletons. The specimen was whole blood. The receptors originated from a female donor in good health. Some clones in this sample may be carry-over from other donors' samples.

At least ten counts were recorded for this clonotype. J is TRBJ1-1 and V is TRBV29-1; TRBD1 is a possible D gene (6 bases). V was pared by 2 bases and J by 4 bases, with 14 bases between. In germline, CDR1 is SQVTM, CDR2 ANQGSEA. The CDR3 contains 14 residues. The CDR3 loop is CSVEFGQLLTEAFF. The DNA for the CDR3 is TGCAGCGTTGAATTTGGACAGTTGCTCACTGAAGCTTTCTTT.

DNA for the CDR3: TGTGCCACCCAGGACTACAATGAGCAGTTCTTC. This encodes CATQDYNEQFF. J is TRBJ2-1 and V is TRBV19; no clear D. The ends were cut back, 10 bases at V and 3 bases at J, with 7 bases in the middle. The CDR3 contains 11 residues. Per the germline V gene, CDR1 is LNHDA and CDR2 is SQIVND (reference sequence).

This clonotype came up a few times. The chain links TRBV12-3 or TRBV12-4 to TRBJ2-2, with 9 bases lining up with TRBD1. This CDR3 is built from 14 residues. J was trimmed by 7 bases and V by 7 bases; bases with no gene match: 7. The CDR3 bases are TGTGCCAGCAATCTACAGGGGGCGGTCGGGGAGCTGTTTTTT. It codes for CASNLQGAVGELFF.

The sample holds many counts of this clonotype. The chain joins TRBV10-3 to TRBJ2-3; TRBD2 agrees at 8 bases. The CDR3 sequence is 14 residues long. The germline gives CDR1 ENHRY, CDR2 SYGVKD. Trimming took 3 bases from V and 1 from J; bases not matched to a gene: 0. This CDR3 is CAISDSGGTDTQYF. CDR3 bases: TGTGCCATCAGTGATAGCGGGGGCACAGATACGCAGTATTTT.

V usage is TRBV4-1 and J usage is TRBJ2-7; unclear D gene. Germline values: CDR1 MGHRA, CDR2 YSYEKL. CDR3 length: 15 residues. The V gene lost 3 bases and the J gene lost 2 bases, with 14 bases spanning the gap. Here the CDR3 DNA reads TGCGCCAGCAGCCATGGTCCTCCACGTCCCTACGAGCAGTACTTC. Translated: CASSHGPPRPYEQYF.

The chain has TRBV4-2 and TRBJ2-7, with D maybe TRBD2 (6 bases). Germline lookup yields CDR1 LGHNA and CDR2 YNFKEQ. The CDR3 loop spans 14 amino acids. V was pared by 1 base and J by 4 bases, with 11 bases between. The CDR3 DNA is TGTGCCAGCAGCCAAGGAGGGAGGAGTTACGAGCAGTACTTC. This codes for CASSQGGRSYEQYF.

This clonotype was detected a few times. V is TRBV4-1 and J is TRBJ2-3; weak D call: TRBD2 (5 bases). This CDR3 is built from 18 residues. CDR1 and CDR2 (germline): MGHRA, YSYEKL. V was cut by 0 bases and J by 2 bases, with 18 bases left in between. As DNA, the CDR3 is TGCGCCAGCAGCCAAGAGCGGGCAGGTTACCCGGACACAGATACGCAGTATTTT. This encodes CASSQERAGYPDTDTQYF.

V gene TRBV12-3 or TRBV12-4 combines with J gene TRBJ2-7, with unresolved D. Trimming shortened V by 5 bases and J by 5 bases, and 16 bases separated the two germline ends. This CDR3 is built from 14 residues. The CDR3 DNA follows: TGTGCCAGCAGTCCCGGACGAGTCGGCCACGAGCAGTACTTC. Residues: CASSPGRVGHEQYF.

This chain uses TRBV7-2 with TRBJ2-1, with TRBD1 matching 7 bases. The V and J ends lost 6 bases and 9 bases, in that order; junction bases with no gene match: 8. From germline, CDR1 is SGHTA and CDR2 FQGNSA. The CDR3 is 13 amino acids. The CDR3 nucleotides read TGTGCCAGCAGTCTGCTACGGGACAGTGAGCAGTTCTTC. Encoded protein: CASSLLRDSEQFF.

V and J are TRBV6-1 and TRBJ2-1; 11 bases are a match to TRBD2. Germline loops: CDR1 MNHNS, CDR2 SASEGT. V lost 7 bases to trimming and J lost 8 bases; unmatched junction nucleotides: 13. The CDR3 consists of 16 residues. The CDR3 region is CASTMLLAGVRYEQFF. The CDR3 DNA reads as TGTGCCAGCACCATGCTACTAGCGGGAGTGAGGTATGAGCAGTTCTTC.

This clonotype was counted a few times. V and J are TRBV10-3 and TRBJ2-3, with TRBD1 as a possible D gene (6 bases). Germline V gene lookup returns CDR1 ENHRY and CDR2 SYGVKD. The V end lost 4 bases, the J end lost 2 bases, and 13 bases lay between the germline ends. The CDR3 covers 15 residues. CDR3 nucleotide sequence: TGTGCCATCAGTGCCGGACAGACTTACACAGATACGCAGTATTTT. Its protein is CAISAGQTYTDTQYF.

The V gene is TRBV12-3 or TRBV12-4, the J gene TRBJ1-2; TRBD1 might be the D (6 bases). V was clipped by 6 bases and J by 8 bases, with 16 bases between them. The CDR3 has 13 amino acids. The CDR3 nucleotides read TGTGCCAGCAGCCGGGACACCCAGTCGGGCTACACCTTC. This translates into CASSRDTQSGYTF.